The 9 T cell receptor beta chains listed next were all sequenced from one sample in a study of blood T cell repertoires in COVID-19. Assay used: immunoSEQ multiplex PCR; TCRdb lists only in-frame clones, some missing. Among 200,000 or so clones listed, about nine tenths were seen once. The specimen sequenced was peripheral blood. The receptor set was obtained from a man aged 45 to 65 with acute or convalescent COVID-19.

The genes are TRBV19 and TRBJ1-1; D might be TRBD1 (6 bases). Germline CDR1 and CDR2: LNHDA and SQIVND (reference sequence). Trimming shortened V by 8 bases and J by 7 bases, and 14 bases separated the two germline ends. The CDR3 has 12 amino acids. CDR3 in DNA: TGTGCCAGTGCAAGGACAGCTGATGAAGCTTTCTTT. It specifies CASARTADEAFF.

This clone was seen a few times. The CDR3 bases are TGTGCCAGCAGAGGGGGCAATCAGCCCCAGCATTTT. Protein product: CASRGGNQPQHF. The V and J genes are TRBV2 and TRBJ1-5, with a weak D call TRBD1 (5 bases). Germline CDR1 is SNHLY and CDR2 is FYNNEI. This CDR3 region has 12 residues. The ends were cut back, 6 bases at V and 2 bases at J, with 5 bases in the middle.

V gene TRBV11-3 combines with J gene TRBJ2-1; 14 nucleotides match TRBD2. CDR3 length equals 18 residues. Germline-derived CDR1 and CDR2 are SGHNT and YENEEA. With V trimmed by 1 base and J by 5 bases, 7 bases remained unmatched. This CDR3 reads CASSLGGLAGDPHNEQFF. CDR3 sequence (DNA): TGTGCCAGCAGCTTAGGGGGACTAGCGGGGGACCCACACAATGAGCAGTTCTTC.

The chain uses TRBV27 and TRBJ2-3; tentatively, D is TRBD1 (6 bases). The V gene lost 2 bases and the J gene lost 2 bases, with 8 bases spanning the gap. This CDR3 has 14 residues. Looked up from germline, CDR1 is MNHEY and CDR2 is SMNVEV (reference sequence). CDR3 DNA: TGTGCCAGCAGTTTAATGGGGGCCACAGATACGCAGTATTTT. The encoded protein is CASSLMGATDTQYF.

The chain couples TRBV5-4 to TRBJ1-2, with 9 nucleotides matching TRBD1. Germline V lookup: CDR1 SGHNT, CDR2 YYREEE (reference sequence). The CDR3 contains 16 residues. Trimming at V came to 4 bases and at J to 0 bases, leaving 7 bases not matched to a gene. The CDR3 protein is CASSSYRGLTNYGYTF. CDR3 DNA: TGTGCCAGCAGCAGCTACAGGGGGCTTACTAACTATGGCTACACCTTC.

The rearrangement uses TRBV18 and TRBJ1-2; TRBD1 matches at 9 bases. J was trimmed by 2 bases and V by 3 bases; bases with no gene match: 10. CDR1 is KGHSH and CDR2 is LQKENI in the germline V gene. The CDR3 consists of 17 residues. CDR3 coding DNA: TGTGCCAGCTCACCGGGCCAGGGACAGGGTCCCAACTATGGCTACACCTTC. Translated: CASSPGQGQGPNYGYTF.

The chain links TRBV5-1 to TRBJ1-2, with D possibly being TRBD1 (6 bases). V lost 0 bases, J lost 2 bases, and 8 bases lay in between. Germline V CDR1 and CDR2: SGHRS, YFSETQ. The CDR3 is 14 amino acids. The DNA of the CDR3 is TGCGCCAGCAGCTTGGGGACAGACAACTATGGCTACACCTTC. Protein product: CASSLGTDNYGYTF. The full variable domain, rest sourced from reference TRBV5-1 and TRBJ1-2, is KAGVTQTPRYLIKTRGQQVTLSCSPISGHRSVSWYQQTPGQGLQFLFEYFSETQRNKGNFPGRFSGRQFSNSRSEMNVSTLELGDSALYLCASSLGTDNYGYTFGSGTRLTVV.

The sample holds one count of this clone. The chain combines TRBV6-5 with TRBJ1-1; D is undetermined. Deletions cut 0 bases from V and 7 bases from J, with 6 bases between. The CDR3 consists of 12 residues. Germline V gives CDR1 MNHEY, CDR2 SVGAGI. The CDR3 loop is CASSYSTLEAFF. The CDR3 DNA follows: TGTGCCAGCAGTTACTCGACTCTTGAAGCTTTCTTT.

V and J are TRBV5-1 and TRBJ1-3; 7 positions match TRBD1. J lost 0 bases, V lost 4 bases, and 7 bases had no gene match. From germline, CDR1 is SGHRS and CDR2 YFSETQ. CDR3 length: 16 residues. The CDR3: CASSPRTGHSGNTIYF. The CDR3 region has the DNA TGCGCCAGCAGCCCCCGGACAGGACACTCTGGAAACACCATATATTTT.